These T cell receptor beta chains were read from a single sample in a study of cytomegalovirus exposure and HLA in healthy donors. Repertoires were generated with immunoSEQ multiplex PCR, while TCRdb's copy carries only in-frame clones and drops some. Here the sample spans some 120,000 clones, approximately 8.8% being singletons. The sample taken for sequencing was PBMCs. The receptors here all came from a man between 35 and 55 years old in good health and CMV-seronegative. The CDR3 runs from the conserved cysteine through the conserved F or W. Each record gives: J gene, D gene, clone size, V gene, CDR3 DNA, CDR3 protein. A D gene is named only where the DNA matches it firmly. Expanded clones are given a class, and other clones once, few, many or no size at all.

j_gene: TRBJ2-7
d_gene: TRBD1
abundance: few
v_gene: TRBV2
CDR3nt: TGTGCCAGCAGTGGAACCTTGACAGGGGGCTACTACGAGCAGTACTTC
CDR3aa: CASSGTLTGGYYEQYF

j_gene: TRBJ1-1
d_gene: NA
abundance: NA
v_gene: TRBV4-1
CDR3nt: TGCGCCAGCAGCCCTCGCCAGGGTGAGAACACTGAAGCTTTCTTT
CDR3aa: CASSPRQGENTEAFF

j_gene: TRBJ2-7
d_gene: TRBD2
abundance: NA
v_gene: TRBV29-1
CDR3nt: TGCAGCGTTGGACTGGGACTAGCTTCCTACGAGCAGTACTTC
CDR3aa: CSVGLGLASYEQYF

j_gene: TRBJ1-3
d_gene: TRBD1
abundance: few
v_gene: TRBV28
CDR3nt: TGTGCCAGCAGTTTCCTCGGAGGCGGGACAGGGGGCCAATCTGGAAACACCATATATTTT
CDR3aa: CASSFLGGGTGGQSGNTIYF

j_gene: TRBJ2-5
d_gene: NA
abundance: NA
v_gene: TRBV29-1
CDR3nt: TGCAGCGTTGACGTCGGCGGGTTTCAAGAGACCCAGTACTTC
CDR3aa: CSVDVGGFQETQYF

j_gene: TRBJ2-7
d_gene: TRBD1
abundance: NA
v_gene: TRBV6-6
CDR3nt: TGTGCCAGCAGTACCGGGACAGGGGTAACCGAGCAGTACTTC
CDR3aa: CASSTGTGVTEQYF

j_gene: TRBJ1-1
d_gene: TRBD1
abundance: few
v_gene: TRBV27
CDR3nt: TGTGCCAGCACCCCAGGGGGAGGGAACACTGAAGCTTTCTTT
CDR3aa: CASTPGGGNTEAFF

j_gene: TRBJ2-7
d_gene: TRBD1
abundance: few
v_gene: TRBV29-1
CDR3nt: TGCAGCGCCAGGACAGGGGGGGAGCAGTACTTC
CDR3aa: CSARTGGEQYF

j_gene: TRBJ2-1
d_gene: NA
abundance: NA
v_gene: TRBV5-4
CDR3nt: TGTGCCAGCAGCTTGGGGACAGTTCCTGAGCAGTTCTTC
CDR3aa: CASSLGTVPEQFF

j_gene: TRBJ2-5
d_gene: NA
abundance: NA
v_gene: TRBV5-1
CDR3nt: TGCGCCAGCAGCTTGGCCGTCGGGGAGACCCAGTACTTC
CDR3aa: CASSLAVGETQYF

j_gene: TRBJ2-7
d_gene: NA
abundance: NA
v_gene: TRBV25-1
CDR3nt: TGTGCCAGCAGTGATGAGAACAGCCACTCCTACGAGCAGTACTTC
CDR3aa: CASSDENSHSYEQYF

j_gene: TRBJ2-1
d_gene: TRBD1
abundance: NA
v_gene: TRBV11-2
CDR3nt: TGTGCCAGCAGCTTATTAGGTGACAGGGTGAGCTACAATGAGCAGTTCTTC
CDR3aa: CASSLLGDRVSYNEQFF

j_gene: TRBJ1-5
d_gene: TRBD1
abundance: NA
v_gene: TRBV6-1
CDR3nt: TGTGCCAGCAGTGAAGCGAACAGGGGCCAGCCCCAGCATTTT
CDR3aa: CASSEANRGQPQHF

j_gene: TRBJ2-7
d_gene: NA
abundance: many
v_gene: TRBV7-9
CDR3nt: TGTGCCAGCAGCCTCGGTACTAGCCCATCTCCCTACGAGCAGTACTTC
CDR3aa: CASSLGTSPSPYEQYF

j_gene: TRBJ2-6
d_gene: TRBD1
abundance: NA
v_gene: TRBV7-8
CDR3nt: TGTGCCAGCAGCCCCACGGGACAGGGCTACTCTGGGGCCAACGTCCTGACTTTC
CDR3aa: CASSPTGQGYSGANVLTF

j_gene: TRBJ2-5
d_gene: TRBD2
abundance: NA
v_gene: TRBV4-2
CDR3nt: TGTGCCAGCAGCCAAGATTATAGCGGGGGGCAAGAGACCCAGTACTTC
CDR3aa: CASSQDYSGGQETQYF

j_gene: TRBJ2-1
d_gene: TRBD1
abundance: few
v_gene: TRBV6-1
CDR3nt: TGTGCCAGCGGGGACAGGGGAATTCAAAATGAGCAGTTCTTC
CDR3aa: CASGDRGIQNEQFF

j_gene: TRBJ2-3
d_gene: TRBD2
abundance: few
v_gene: TRBV29-1
CDR3nt: TGCAGCGTGGGACTAGCGGCAGATACGCAGTATTTT
CDR3aa: CSVGLAADTQYF

j_gene: TRBJ1-2
d_gene: TRBD1
abundance: NA
v_gene: TRBV30
CDR3nt: TGTGCCCTAGACAGGGCTGAAGGCTATGGCTACACCTTC
CDR3aa: CALDRAEGYGYTF

j_gene: TRBJ1-2
d_gene: TRBD1
abundance: few
v_gene: TRBV12-5
CDR3nt: TGTGCTAGTGGCGTAGAGACAGGGGGCTACTATGGCTACACCTTC
CDR3aa: CASGVETGGYYGYTF

j_gene: TRBJ1-4
d_gene: TRBD1
abundance: NA
v_gene: TRBV6-5
CDR3nt: TGTGCCAGCAGACCCACAGGGGACAATGAAAAACTGTTTTTT
CDR3aa: CASRPTGDNEKLFF

j_gene: TRBJ1-1
d_gene: NA
abundance: few
v_gene: TRBV7-9
CDR3nt: TGTGCCAGCAGCCTCTCCAGGGACACTGAAGCTTTCTTT
CDR3aa: CASSLSRDTEAFF

j_gene: TRBJ2-7
d_gene: TRBD2
abundance: NA
v_gene: TRBV5-6
CDR3nt: TGTGCCAGCAGCCCCGGGACTAGCGGGGGGACCCCCTACGAGCAGTACTTC
CDR3aa: CASSPGTSGGTPYEQYF

j_gene: TRBJ2-2
d_gene: TRBD2
abundance: few
v_gene: TRBV2
CDR3nt: TGTGCCAGCAGTCCCCAGCGGGGGGGCACCGGGGAGCTGTTTTTT
CDR3aa: CASSPQRGGTGELFF

j_gene: TRBJ1-5
d_gene: NA
abundance: few
v_gene: TRBV7-8
CDR3nt: TGTGCCAGCAGCCAGACCCAGGGTCAGCCCCAGCATTTT
CDR3aa: CASSQTQGQPQHF

j_gene: TRBJ1-4
d_gene: TRBD1
abundance: NA
v_gene: TRBV10-3
CDR3nt: TGTGCCATCAGTGATGGGACAGCCTTTTCAACTAATGAAAAACTGTTTTTT
CDR3aa: CAISDGTAFSTNEKLFF

j_gene: TRBJ1-2
d_gene: NA
abundance: many
v_gene: TRBV5-5
CDR3nt: TGTGCCAGCAGCTGGGACATGTATGGCTACACCTTC
CDR3aa: CASSWDMYGYTF

j_gene: TRBJ1-2
d_gene: NA
abundance: NA
v_gene: TRBV7-9
CDR3nt: TGTGCCAGCAGCTTAGACAGGGCTCGAGGCTACACCTTC
CDR3aa: CASSLDRARGYTF

j_gene: TRBJ1-1
d_gene: NA
abundance: NA
v_gene: TRBV28
CDR3nt: TGTGCCAGCAGGGCGCCCCGGTCTAGTCTCACCGCTGAAGCTTTCTTT
CDR3aa: CASRAPRSSLTAEAFF

j_gene: TRBJ2-7
d_gene: TRBD2
abundance: few
v_gene: TRBV4-1
CDR3nt: TGCGCCAGCAGCCTCGGGACTAGCGGGGGATCTAGCTCCTACGAGCAGTACTTC
CDR3aa: CASSLGTSGGSSSYEQYF

j_gene: TRBJ2-7
d_gene: NA
abundance: few
v_gene: TRBV5-6
CDR3nt: TGTGCCAGCAGCTTCCTTCAGAACGAGCAGTACTTC
CDR3aa: CASSFLQNEQYF

j_gene: TRBJ1-3
d_gene: NA
abundance: few
v_gene: TRBV19
CDR3nt: TGTGCCAGTAGTGAGCAGGAAAACACCATATATTTT
CDR3aa: CASSEQENTIYF

j_gene: TRBJ2-5
d_gene: TRBD2
abundance: NA
v_gene: TRBV7-7
CDR3nt: TGTGCCAGCAGCCAGACGACTAGCGGACAAGAGACCCAGTACTTC
CDR3aa: CASSQTTSGQETQYF

j_gene: TRBJ1-4
d_gene: TRBD1
abundance: few
v_gene: TRBV19
CDR3nt: TGTGCCAGTAGTATCGGGACAGATTATGAAAAACTGTTTTTT
CDR3aa: CASSIGTDYEKLFF

j_gene: TRBJ1-1
d_gene: TRBD1
abundance: NA
v_gene: TRBV6-1
CDR3nt: TGTGCCAGCAGCCTTGGACAGGGGGCTACTGAAGCTTTCTTT
CDR3aa: CASSLGQGATEAFF

j_gene: TRBJ2-1
d_gene: TRBD1
abundance: NA
v_gene: TRBV7-7
CDR3nt: TGTGCCAGCAGCTCGGGACAGGGGCCCTACAATGAGCAGTTCTTC
CDR3aa: CASSSGQGPYNEQFF

j_gene: TRBJ2-1
d_gene: TRBD2
abundance: NA
v_gene: TRBV7-8
CDR3nt: TGTGCCAGCAGCTTGACTAGCGGGGGGCTGAGCTCCTACAATGAGCAGTTCTTC
CDR3aa: CASSLTSGGLSSYNEQFF

j_gene: TRBJ1-2
d_gene: NA
abundance: NA
v_gene: TRBV20-1
CDR3nt: TGCAGTGCTAGGGGCCTCTATGGCTACACCTTC
CDR3aa: CSARGLYGYTF

j_gene: TRBJ2-3
d_gene: NA
abundance: NA
v_gene: TRBV9
CDR3nt: TGTGCCAGCAGCGCCCCCACGGGGTATTCCACAGATACGCAGTATTTT
CDR3aa: CASSAPTGYSTDTQYF

j_gene: TRBJ2-1
d_gene: NA
abundance: NA
v_gene: TRBV4-2
CDR3nt: TGTGCCAGCAGCCAAGATCGCCCCGGACAGACCTACAATGAGCAGTTCTTC
CDR3aa: CASSQDRPGQTYNEQFF

j_gene: TRBJ1-4
d_gene: NA
abundance: NA
v_gene: TRBV2
CDR3nt: TGTGCCAGCAGGTCACGGGGGTCAACATCAACTAATGAAAAACTGTTTTTT
CDR3aa: CASRSRGSTSTNEKLFF

j_gene: TRBJ1-1
d_gene: TRBD1
abundance: few
v_gene: TRBV2
CDR3nt: TGTGCCAGCAGTGATAGGACAGGGGGGAACACTGAAGCTTTCTTT
CDR3aa: CASSDRTGGNTEAFF

j_gene: TRBJ1-1
d_gene: NA
abundance: NA
v_gene: TRBV19
CDR3nt: TGTGCCAGTACGGTTAACACTGAAGCTTTCTTT
CDR3aa: CASTVNTEAFF

j_gene: TRBJ2-5
d_gene: TRBD2
abundance: few
v_gene: TRBV4-1
CDR3nt: TGCGCCAGCAGCCAATCCTTAGCGGGGGAAGGAGAGACCCAGTACTTC
CDR3aa: CASSQSLAGEGETQYF

j_gene: TRBJ1-1
d_gene: TRBD1
abundance: NA
v_gene: TRBV4-2
CDR3nt: TGTGCCAGCAGCTTGACAGGGGAGAACACTGAAGCTTTCTTT
CDR3aa: CASSLTGENTEAFF